This is a list of T cell receptor beta chains from one sample in a study of tumor-infiltrating lymphocytes in oesophageal squamous cell carcinoma. In TCRdb, the PCR reads were re-called with MiXCR into one record per CDR3 protein. This table holds 15,000 to 20,000 distinct CDR3 sequences, about 40% found once. Sequenced: blood. The source of these receptors is a female donor with esophageal squamous cell carcinoma. The CDR3 runs from the conserved cysteine through the conserved F or W. A D gene is named only where the DNA matches it firmly. Clone size is stated in some rows and not others, as once, few, many or a class when expanded.

>TRBJ1-2|TRBD1|medium-sized|TRBV12-3/TRBV12-4
TGTGCCAGCAGTCAACGGACAGGGGGCCACTATGGCTACACCTTC
CASSQRTGGHYGYTF
>TRBJ1-5|.|many|TRBV7-9
TGTGCCAGCAGCCCAGAGGGCAATCAGCCCCAGCATTTT
CASSPEGNQPQHF
>TRBJ1-4|.|many|TRBV27
TGTGCCAGCTCTTCCCTGACAGCCCCTAATGAAAAACTGTTTTTT
CASSSLTAPNEKLFF
>TRBJ1-1|.|many|TRBV18
TGTGCCAGCTCACCGATCGAAAAGGGAGTCGGGACTGAAGCTTTCTTT
CASSPIEKGVGTEAFF
>TRBJ2-3|TRBD2|.|TRBV7-2
TGTGCCAGCAGCTTAGCTACTAGCGGGGGAGGGGATACGCAGTATTTT
CASSLATSGGGDTQYF
>TRBJ2-7|TRBD2|.|TRBV7-9
TGTGCCAGCAGCGCCGGGACTAGGGGATACAATGAGCAGTACTTC
CASSAGTRGYNEQYF
>TRBJ2-2|TRBD2|.|TRBV7-9
TGTGCCAGCAGCTTAGGTGGCGGGAGGGCCGATGCCGGGGAGCTGTTTTTT
CASSLGGGRADAGELFF
>TRBJ2-2|TRBD2|many|TRBV7-9
TGTGCCAGCCGGGGGGGAACAGGGTCGGAGACCGGGGAGCTGTTTTTT
CASRGGTGSETGELFF
>TRBJ2-7|.|medium-sized|TRBV11-2
TGTGCCAGCAGCTTACGAGACTCTATTTACGAGCAGTACTTC
CASSLRDSIYEQYF
>TRBJ2-7|TRBD1|many|TRBV11-2
TGTGCCAGCAGCACCGTACAGGGGTTCTACGAGCAGTACTTC
CASSTVQGFYEQYF
>TRBJ1-4|.|.|TRBV9
TGTGCCAGCAGCGACGGGGGGGACGGACATGAAAAACTGTTTTTT
CASSDGGDGHEKLFF
>TRBJ1-2|.|large|TRBV7-9
TGTGCCAGCAGCTCAGGACAGTCTAACTATGGCTACACCTTC
CASSSGQSNYGYTF
>TRBJ2-1|TRBD2|few|TRBV9
TGTGCCAGCAGCGGTACTAGCGGCAATGAGCAGTTCTTC
CASSGTSGNEQFF